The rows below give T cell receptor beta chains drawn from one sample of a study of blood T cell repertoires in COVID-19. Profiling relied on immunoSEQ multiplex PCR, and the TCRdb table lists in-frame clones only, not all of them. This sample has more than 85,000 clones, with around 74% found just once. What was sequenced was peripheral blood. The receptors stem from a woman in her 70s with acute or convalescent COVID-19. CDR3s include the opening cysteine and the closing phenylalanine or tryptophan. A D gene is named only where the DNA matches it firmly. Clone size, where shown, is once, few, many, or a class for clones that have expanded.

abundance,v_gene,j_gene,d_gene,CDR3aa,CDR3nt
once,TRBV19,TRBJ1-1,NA,CASSIGRVNTEAFF,TGTGCCAGTAGTATAGGACGGGTGAACACTGAAGCTTTCTTT
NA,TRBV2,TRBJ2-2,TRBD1,CASSEKDRGRGGELFF,TGTGCCAGCAGTGAAAAGGATAGGGGGCGCGGCGGGGAGCTGTTTTTT
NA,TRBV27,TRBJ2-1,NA,CASSWGLINEQFF,TGTGCCAGCAGTTGGGGACTGATCAATGAGCAGTTCTTC
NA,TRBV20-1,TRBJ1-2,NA,CSAIRGGYTF,TGCAGTGCTATTCGCGGTGGCTACACCTTC
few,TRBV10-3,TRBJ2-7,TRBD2,CAISEPGGSLSYEQYF,TGTGCCATCAGTGAGCCGGGAGGCTCACTCTCCTACGAGCAGTACTTC
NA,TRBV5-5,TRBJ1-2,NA,CASSLQGNYGYTF,TGTGCCAGCAGTTTACAGGGAAACTATGGCTACACCTTC
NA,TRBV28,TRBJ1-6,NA,CASSYGGRVNSPLHF,TGTGCCAGCAGCTACGGGGGGCGGGTTAATTCACCCCTCCACTTT
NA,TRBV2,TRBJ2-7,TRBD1,CASSAGTGGPF,TGTGCCAGCAGCGCCGGGACAGGGGGTCCCTTC
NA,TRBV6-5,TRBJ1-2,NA,CASTGSGLIRGYTF,TGTGCCAGCACGGGGTCGGGGTTGATACGTGGCTACACCTTC
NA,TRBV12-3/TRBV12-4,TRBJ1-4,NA,CASSFYREKLFF,TGTGCCAGCAGTTTCTACAGAGAAAAACTGTTTTTT
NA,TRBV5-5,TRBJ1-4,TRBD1,CASSFAGQVYEKLFF,TGTGCCAGCAGCTTCGCGGGACAGGTCTATGAAAAACTGTTTTTT
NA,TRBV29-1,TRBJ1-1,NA,CSAMDTLAFF,TGCAGCGCGATGGACACCTTAGCTTTCTTT
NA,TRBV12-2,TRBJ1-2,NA,CASRPTGPYGYTF,TGTGCAAGTCGGCCCACAGGCCCCTATGGCTACACCTTC
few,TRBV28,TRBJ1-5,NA,CASSLRDQPQHF,TGTGCCAGCAGTTTACGCGATCAGCCCCAGCATTTT
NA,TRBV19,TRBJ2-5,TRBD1,CASSGTASQETQYF,TGTGCCAGTAGTGGGACAGCCTCTCAAGAGACCCAGTACTTC
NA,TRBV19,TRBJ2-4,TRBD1,CASSTTRTGKTKNIQYF,TGTGCCAGTAGTACCACTCGGACAGGGAAGACCAAAAACATTCAGTACTTC